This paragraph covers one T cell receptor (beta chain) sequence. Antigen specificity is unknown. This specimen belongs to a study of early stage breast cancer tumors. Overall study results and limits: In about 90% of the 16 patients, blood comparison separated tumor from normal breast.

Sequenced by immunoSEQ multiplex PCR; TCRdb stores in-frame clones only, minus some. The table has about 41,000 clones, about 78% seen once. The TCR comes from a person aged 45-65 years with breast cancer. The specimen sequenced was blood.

The CDR3 region is CASSAIAGGEETQYF. The CDR3 DNA follows: TGCGCCAGCAGCGCGATAGCGGGAGGGGAAGAGACCCAGTACTTC. This chain joins TRBV5-1 and TRBJ2-5, with 11 bases that match TRBD2. The J segment lost 3 bases and the V segment lost 4 bases, leaving 5 bases of the junction unmatched. This CDR3 contains 15 residues. Germline values: CDR1 SGHRS, CDR2 YFSETQ.